Below, 31 T cell receptor beta chains from the same sample are listed, as sequenced in a study of metastatic and nonmetastatic thyroid tumors. Through MiXCR, TCRdb re-clonotyped the PCR reads. The sample consists of some 22,000 clones, around 17% of them appearing once. Patients were all untreated before their thyroid surgery. Sequenced sample: blood. These receptors originate from a male donor with papillary thyroid cancer or a benign thyroid nodule (not recorded which). Some clones in this sample may be carry-over from other donors' samples.

This clone was observed at least ten times. V gene TRBV10-1 combines with J gene TRBJ2-1, with D maybe TRBD2 (6 bases). Germline CDR1 reads WNHNN; CDR2 reads SYGVQD (reference sequence). The CDR3 runs to 12 residues. Trimming stripped 4 bases from V and 8 bases from J, with 9 bases between. In DNA form, the CDR3 reads TGCGCCAGCAGTGCGGGAGACTATGAGCAGTTCTTC. Protein product: CASSAGDYEQFF.

This clone was seen more than once but under ten times. CDR3 coding DNA: TGTGCCAGCAGTTACTCGATGAAATTGGGGGGCAGGTCCTACGAGCAGTACTTC. Protein sequence: CASSYSMKLGGRSYEQYF. The chain recombines TRBV6-2 or TRBV6-3 with TRBJ2-7; the D call may be TRBD1 or TRBD2 (6 bases each). Deletions cut 0 bases from V and 1 base from J, with 19 bases between. Germline loops: CDR1 MNHEY, CDR2 SVGEGT. The CDR3 covers 18 residues.

There are many counts of this clone. J is TRBJ2-5 and V is TRBV6-2 or TRBV6-3, with TRBD1 matching over 7 bases. Germline trimming cut 3 bases from V and 4 bases from J; bases unmatched to any gene: 5. Per the germline V gene, CDR1 is MNHEY and CDR2 is SVGEGT. CDR3 length: 14 residues. CDR3 coding DNA: TGTGCCAGCAGTTATGGGACAGCCCCAGAGACCCAGTACTTC. Translated: CASSYGTAPETQYF.

For this clone: One base away lies a much larger clone, so this may be a sequencing read error. The J gene is TRBJ2-3, the V gene TRBV5-1; a possible D gene is TRBD2 (6 bases). CDR1 and CDR2 from the germline V gene are SGHRS and YFSETQ. The CDR3 consists of 15 residues. Between the trimmed V and J ends, which lost 1 base and 3 bases, there was a span of 12 bases. CDR3 DNA: TGCGCCAGCAGCTTGAAACCGGCGGGGACAGATACGCAGTATTTT. It translates to CASSLKPAGTDTQYF.

In this sample, this clone turned up many times. CDR3 loop: CASSPRGTVQETQYF. CDR3 coding DNA: TGTGCCAGCAGCCCTCGGGGGACAGTGCAAGAGACCCAGTACTTC. The gene calls are TRBV9 and TRBJ2-5, with D tentatively TRBD1 (7 bases). V lost 4 bases to trimming and J lost 2 bases, with 15 bases between them. CDR3 length equals 15 residues. Germline-derived CDR1 and CDR2 are SGDLS and YYNGEE.

The chain carries TRBV18 and TRBJ2-7; 7 nucleotides agree with TRBD2. Germline CDR1 is KGHSH and CDR2 is LQKENI. J was trimmed by 2 bases and V by 6 bases; bases with no gene match: 4. The CDR3 is 13 amino acids. The CDR3 region has the DNA TGTGCCAGCTCGGGCCGGGGGGCCTACGAGCAGTACTTC. Its protein is CASSGRGAYEQYF.

Turning to this clone: A read error may be the cause here, since a much bigger clone is one base away. The chain employs TRBV29-1 and TRBJ1-4; no clear D. The V gene's germline CDR1 is SQVTM and CDR2 ANQGSEA. The length of the CDR3 is 11 residues. CDR3 nucleotides: TGCGGCGTTGATCAGTCAGAAAAACTGTTTTTT. It codes for CGVDQSEKLFF.

By sample share, this clone is hyperexpanded. The J gene is TRBJ1-1, the V gene TRBV6-1; D ambiguous. V was shortened by 7 bases and J by 11 bases, with 17 bases between the two germline ends. The germline V gene encodes CDR1 MNHNS and CDR2 SASEGT. CDR3 length: 12 amino acids. The CDR3 bases are TGTGCCAGCATCCCAGACGGACGGCGGGCTTTCTTT. Translation: CASIPDGRRAFF.

This clone was counted at least ten times. Other nucleotide sequences in the sample specify the same CDR3. CDR3 in DNA: TGTGCCAGCAGTGACTCGACTAGCGGGCCAGATACGCAGTATTTT. Translated, it gives CASSDSTSGPDTQYF. This chain joins TRBV6-4 and TRBJ2-3, with 10 positions matching TRBD2. V lost 0 bases and J lost 4; bases outside the gene matches: 1. The length of the CDR3 is 15 residues. Germline V gives CDR1 MRHNA, CDR2 SNTAGT.

This clone occurred many times. At the DNA level, this CDR3 is encoded by other sequences in the same sample as well. The V gene is TRBV2, the J gene TRBJ2-7; perhaps D is TRBD1 or TRBD2 (6 bases each). Germline V lookup: CDR1 SNHLY, CDR2 FYNNEI. This CDR3 contains 13 residues. The CDR3: CAGRRGGNYEQYF. The DNA of the CDR3 is TGTGCTGGGAGAAGAGGGGGGAACTACGAGCAGTACTTC.

This chain uses TRBV30 with TRBJ2-1; 7 bases match TRBD1. The CDR3 runs 13 residues. After removal of 3 bases from V and 9 bases from J, the junction contained 8 bases not matched to a gene. The germline gives CDR1 GTSNPN, CDR2 SVGIG (reference sequence). CDR3 residues: CAWSSTGSGEQFF. The CDR3 coding sequence is TGTGCCTGGAGCTCGACAGGGAGTGGTGAGCAGTTCTTC. The complete variable domain, with remaining parts taken from reference TRBV30 and TRBJ2-1, reads SQTIHQWPATLVQPVGSPLSLECTVEGTSNPNLYWYRQAAGRGLQLLFYSVGIGQISSEVPQNLSASRPQDRQFILSSKKLLLSDSGFYLCAWSSTGSGEQFFGPGTRLTVL.

This clone was recorded many times. The rearrangement links TRBV7-9 to TRBJ2-1; 13 positions match TRBD2. CDR1 is SEHNR, CDR2 FQNEAQ, per germline (reference sequence). Germline trimming cut 3 bases from V and 6 bases from J; bases unmatched to any gene: 5. The CDR3 sequence is 16 residues long. CDR3 bases: TGTGCCAGCAGCTTTTCCACTAGCGGGAGGGTCAATGAGCAGTTCTTC. Translation: CASSFSTSGRVNEQFF.

This clone came up many times. The chain combines TRBV3-1 with TRBJ1-3; D gene uncertain. V was cut by 5 bases and J by 1 base, with 9 bases left in between. Germline V gives CDR1 LGHDT, CDR2 YNNKEL (reference sequence). This CDR3 has 14 amino acids. The CDR3 DNA sequence: TGTGCCAGCAGCTTTCGGGGATCTGGAAACACCATATATTTT. Translation gives CASSFRGSGNTIYF.

This clone has a count of ten or more. This chain joins TRBV6-1 and TRBJ2-4; D remains ambiguous. V lost 5 bases to trimming and J lost 0 bases, with 8 bases between them. In germline, CDR1 is MNHNS, CDR2 SASEGT. The CDR3 is made up of 14 amino acids. In DNA form, the CDR3 reads TGTGCCAGCAGTATCAGATTAGCCAAAAACATTCAGTACTTC. Amino acids: CASSIRLAKNIQYF.

This clone came up many times. V gene TRBV4-2 combines with J gene TRBJ2-7; no firm D call. The length of the CDR3 is 15 residues. Trimming shortened V by 0 bases and J by 0 bases, and 9 bases separated the two germline ends. Per germline, CDR1 LGHNA and CDR2 YNFKEQ. The CDR3 here is CASSQDPLSSYEQYF. The CDR3 region has the DNA TGTGCCAGCAGCCAAGATCCCTTGAGCTCCTACGAGCAGTACTTC.

The chain employs TRBV6-1 and TRBJ1-2; D remains unclear. CDR1 is MNHNS and CDR2 is SASEGT in the germline V gene. The CDR3 consists of 14 residues. V was trimmed by 2 bases and J by 5 bases, leaving 12 bases between them. This chain's CDR3 is CASSESRQSYGYTF. The CDR3 DNA follows: TGTGCCAGCAGTGAATCGAGACAATCATATGGCTACACCTTC.

This clone was seen repeatedly, ten times or more. This rearrangement joins TRBV29-1 to TRBJ1-1; maybe TRBD1 (5 bases). From germline, CDR1 is SQVTM and CDR2 ANQGSEA. This CDR3 contains 14 residues. With 5 bases removed from V and 2 bases from J, the gap between germline ends came to 15 bases. The CDR3 loop is CSVQGIRTNTEAFF. The CDR3 nucleotides read TGCAGCGTTCAAGGGATCAGGACAAACACTGAAGCTTTCTTT.

This clone was recorded at least ten times. The chain combines TRBV28 with TRBJ1-1; D possibly corresponds to TRBD1 (6 bases). CDR3 length: 13 amino acids. CDR1 MDHEN and CDR2 SYDVKM come from the germline V gene. The V gene lost 7 bases and the J gene lost 6 bases, with 15 bases spanning the gap. CDR3 sequence reads: CASTIRDKPEAFF. The CDR3 bases are TGTGCCAGCACTATCCGGGACAAACCTGAAGCTTTCTTT.

This clone was observed at least ten times. The V and J genes are TRBV10-2 and TRBJ1-5, with D possibly TRBD1 on 6 matching bases. Trimming left V 4 bases short and J 9 bases short, with 13 bases between. Looked up from germline, CDR1 is WSHSY and CDR2 is SAAADI. The CDR3 loop spans 13 amino acids. CDR3 sequence (DNA): TGCGCCAGCAGTGTAGGGGGTTTCGTGCCCCAGCATTTT. This gives the protein CASSVGGFVPQHF.

This clone appeared many times. The genes are TRBV4-2 and TRBJ2-7, with 10 positions matching TRBD1. J lost 6 bases, V lost 6 bases, and 11 bases had no gene match. Germline loops: CDR1 LGHNA, CDR2 YNFKEQ. CDR3 size: 15 residues. This chain's CDR3 is CASSGGDRGPGEQYF. CDR3 DNA: TGTGCCAGCAGTGGCGGGGACAGGGGTCCTGGCGAGCAGTACTTC.

The CDR3 region is CASSLGTSVLSYEQYF. CDR3 DNA: TGTGCCAGCAGCTTAGGGACTAGCGTTCTCTCCTACGAGCAGTACTTC. The chain links TRBV11-2 to TRBJ2-7, with 9 bases aligning to TRBD2. Looked up from germline, CDR1 is SGHAT and CDR2 is FQNNGV. This CDR3 is 16 amino acids long. J was trimmed by 0 bases and V by 1 base; bases with no gene match: 4. The whole variable domain, filled in from reference TRBV11-2 and TRBJ2-7, reads EAGVAQSPRYKIIEKRQSVAFWCNPISGHATLYWYQQILGQGPKLLIQFQNNGVVDDSQLPKDRFSAERLKGVDSTLKIQPAKLEDSAVYLCASSLGTSVLSYEQYFGPGTRLTVT.

Details on this clone: A read error may be the cause here, since a much bigger clone is one base away. The conserved closing phenylalanine or tryptophan is absent in this CDR3, likely reflecting a read error. The limits of the CDR3 on the DNA are not certain, so only TCRdb's listed CDR3 is given. This sequence joins TRBV14 and TRBJ2-1. 9 amino acids form the CDR3, both terminal residues included. CDR1 and CDR2 (germline): SGHDN, FVKESK. Here the CDR3 reads CASSPDHRR.

The rearrangement uses TRBV28 and TRBJ2-2; 9 nucleotides line up with TRBD2. V trimming: 5 bases; J trimming: 6 bases; junction bases outside the gene matches: 4. This CDR3 spans 14 amino acids. Germline V lookup: CDR1 MDHEN, CDR2 SYDVKM. The CDR3 region is CASSRTSAAGELFF. The CDR3, as DNA: TGTGCCAGCAGTCGGACTAGCGCTGCCGGGGAGCTGTTTTTT.

This clone was recorded at least ten times. V and J are TRBV10-3 and TRBJ2-1; no reliable D call. Between the trimmed V and J ends, which lost 3 bases and 3 bases, there was a span of 15 bases. The CDR3 is 16 residues long. The germline V gene has CDR1 ENHRY and CDR2 SYGVKD. The chain's CDR3 is CAISELKLTYYNEQFF. The CDR3 bases are TGTGCCATCAGTGAATTGAAACTAACCTACTACAATGAGCAGTTCTTC.

The chain combines TRBV5-6 with TRBJ1-1; D is undetermined. V lost 0 bases to trimming and J lost 12 bases, with 9 bases between them. Germline V gene sequence: CDR1 SGHDT, CDR2 YYEEEE. CDR3 length: 11 residues. This chain's CDR3 is CASSLGMGTFF. Here the CDR3 DNA reads TGTGCCAGCAGCTTGGGGATGGGGACTTTCTTT.

This clone showed up just a few times. The chain combines TRBV2 with TRBJ2-7; D unclear. The V end lost 3 bases, the J end lost 10 bases, and 22 bases lay between the germline ends. CDR1 SNHLY and CDR2 FYNNEI come from the germline V gene. The CDR3 contains 15 residues. CDR3 nucleotide sequence: TGTGCCAGCAGTGACGGAAGGGTCCTCCCGGGCGATCAGTACTTC. This translates into CASSDGRVLPGDQYF.

There are many counts of this clone. This chain connects TRBV20-1 to TRBJ2-7, with D possibly being TRBD1 (6 bases). The germline V and J ends were trimmed by 2 bases and 0 bases, with 17 bases remaining between them. Germline V gene sequence: CDR1 DFQATT, CDR2 SNEGSKA (reference sequence). This CDR3 is 16 amino acids long. The CDR3 protein is CSARPVDTGSSYEQYF. CDR3 in DNA: TGCAGTGCTAGACCCGTAGATACAGGGAGCTCCTACGAGCAGTACTTC.

The table lists this clone with many counts. The chain joins TRBV11-2 to TRBJ1-1, with D unresolved. This CDR3 comprises 15 residues. Germline assignment: CDR1 SGHAT and CDR2 FQNNGV. The germline V and J ends were trimmed by 0 bases and 0 bases, with 8 bases remaining between them. CDR3 amino acids: CASSLDRMVNTEAFF. The CDR3 DNA reads TGTGCCAGCAGCTTAGATCGAATGGTGAACACTGAAGCTTTCTTT.

This clone was counted many times. The V gene is TRBV5-6, the J gene TRBJ1-1; D is uncertain. Germline CDR1 SGHDT, CDR2 YYEEEE. This CDR3 has 14 amino acids. Trimming pared 3 bases from V and 0 bases from J, leaving 9 bases between. CDR3: CASSSGLLNTEAFF. As DNA, the CDR3 is TGTGCCAGCAGCTCCGGACTGCTGAACACTGAAGCTTTCTTT.

This clone was counted ten times or more. The V call is TRBV10-1, the J call TRBJ1-5; D unclear. The CDR3 covers 13 residues. The V end lost 4 bases, the J end lost 7 bases, and 11 bases lay between the germline ends. CDR1 and CDR2 (germline): WNHNN, SYGVQD (reference sequence). This CDR3 reads CASSVGLGQPQHF. In DNA form, the CDR3 reads TGCGCCAGCAGTGTAGGGTTAGGCCAGCCCCAGCATTTT.

Note on this clone: The CDR3 end shows no conserved phenylalanine or tryptophan, and so a read error is likely. The rearrangement links TRBV28 to TRBJ2-1, with D tentatively TRBD1 (6 bases). The germline V gene encodes CDR1 MDHEN and CDR2 SYDVKM. This CDR3 has 17 residues. The CDR3 DNA is TGTGCCAGCATCAATGCAGGGGCAACCGTCTCCTACAATGGGCAGTTCCTC. The encoded protein is CASINAGATVSYNGQFL.